A selection of T cell receptor beta chains follows, all from one sample in a study of post-analysis software for immune sequencing data. TCRdb re-called the PCR reads with MiXCR, one entry per CDR3 protein. Seen here are a few hundred thousand distinct CDR3 sequences, about 40% observed once, and the top ten hold approximately 7.1%. The sample consisted of blood. Source of these receptors: a girl under 10 years old with multiple sclerosis. The CDR3 runs from the conserved cysteine through the conserved F or W. Each record gives: CDR3 DNA, CDR3 protein, V gene, D gene, clone size, J gene. A D gene is named only where the DNA matches it firmly. Not all rows give a size; the values are once, few, many and, for expanded clones, a class.

TGTGCCAGCAGGAAACAGGGCCTTGCCTACGAGCAGTACTTC | CASRKQGLAYEQYF | TRBV28 | . | . | TRBJ2-7
TGTGCCAGCAGTCCACGTCAGGGGTTCGCGTGGATAAACAGGTTATCCTCACCCCTCCACTTT | CASSPRQGFAWINRLSSPLHF | TRBV12-3/TRBV12-4 | . | few | TRBJ1-6
TGTGCCAGCAGCCCCGGACGGTGCTACGAGCAGTACTTC | CASSPGRCYEQYF | TRBV7-9 | . | . | TRBJ2-7
TGCAGTGCTAGAGAGACTAGCGGAGACTACGAGCAGTACTTC | CSARETSGDYEQYF | TRBV20-1 | TRBD2 | once | TRBJ2-7
TGTGCTAGTGGTTTGGTACTCGGGGACACCTACACAGATACGCAGTATTTT | CASGLVLGDTYTDTQYF | TRBV12-5 | . | few | TRBJ2-3
TGTGCCAGCAGTCCCCGAGCCTCCTCCGTCGACAGATTTAGCTCCTACGAGCAGTACTTC | CASSPRASSVDRFSSYEQYF | TRBV28 | . | . | TRBJ2-7
TGTGCCAGCGGCCCGGGACTAGAGCAGTTCTTC | CASGPGLEQFF | TRBV5-8 | TRBD2 | . | TRBJ2-1
TGTGCCAGCAGCGGACAGGGTCGAACCTACGAGCAGTACTTC | CASSGQGRTYEQYF | TRBV6-1 | TRBD1 | once | TRBJ2-7
TGTGCCAGCAGCGGAATTGGACAGGGGGGTAATGAAAAACTGTTTTTT | CASSGIGQGGNEKLFF | TRBV9 | TRBD1 | . | TRBJ1-4
TGCAGTGCTGACGACAGCAACTATGGCTACACCTTC | CSADDSNYGYTF | TRBV20-1 | . | . | TRBJ1-2
TGCAGTGCGCTGGGTCGCGGCTTGGTCTCCTACAATGAGCAGTTCTTC | CSALGRGLVSYNEQFF | TRBV20-1 | . | . | TRBJ2-1
TGTGCCAGCAGTTATCCGGGCGACTCCTACGAGCAGTACTTC | CASSYPGDSYEQYF | TRBV12-3/TRBV12-4 | . | few | TRBJ2-7
TGTGCCAGCAGTGGGGGGGACTTCTACACAGATACGCAGTATTTT | CASSGGDFYTDTQYF | TRBV28 | TRBD2 | . | TRBJ2-3
TGTGCCAGCAGCCAGGGGACAGGGGGCAAGACCCAGTACTTC | CASSQGTGGKTQYF | TRBV6-6 | TRBD1 | . | TRBJ2-5